Listed below are T cell receptor beta chains from one sample, sequenced in a study of Ad26.COV2.S vaccination and SARS-CoV-2 variants. Here immunoSEQ multiplex PCR was the method, and the copy in TCRdb shows in-frame clones only, minus some. The sample contains roughly 320,000 clones, about 86% of which appear only once. Sample: peripheral blood, taken in a trial of Ad26.COV2.S vaccine versus placebo. These receptors all stem from a person between 18 and 60 years old who received the Ad26.COV2.S COVID-19 vaccine or a placebo. Each CDR3 is given with its conserved first and last residue. Each record gives: D gene, V gene, J gene, clone size, CDR3 DNA, CDR3 protein. A D gene is named only where the DNA matches it firmly. Clone size is shown for a subset of rows, as once, few, many or a class of expanded clone.

d_call: NA; v_call: TRBV2; j_call: TRBJ2-1; clone_size: NA; cdr3_nt: TGTGCCAGCAGTCAAGGGGGGGGCGCCTACAATGAGCAGTTCTTC; cdr3_aa: CASSQGGGAYNEQFF
d_call: NA; v_call: TRBV6-2/TRBV6-3; j_call: TRBJ2-1; clone_size: NA; cdr3_nt: TGTGCCAGCAGTTACTCGTTAATTGGCGGGAACAATGAGCAGTTCTTC; cdr3_aa: CASSYSLIGGNNEQFF
d_call: TRBD1; v_call: TRBV3-1/TRBV3-2; j_call: TRBJ2-2; clone_size: few; cdr3_nt: TGTGCCAGCAGCCGCCGCGAGATAAGGGACAGGGCCAAAAACACCGGGGAGCTGTTTTTT; cdr3_aa: CASSRREIRDRAKNTGELFF
d_call: NA; v_call: TRBV7-2; j_call: TRBJ1-3; clone_size: NA; cdr3_nt: TGTGCCAGCAGCTTATCGAGCTTCTCTGGAAACACCATATATTTT; cdr3_aa: CASSLSSFSGNTIYF
d_call: NA; v_call: TRBV19; j_call: TRBJ2-3; clone_size: NA; cdr3_nt: TGTGCCAGTAGTGTTTTCGCCGCGAGAACAGATACGCAGTATTTT; cdr3_aa: CASSVFAARTDTQYF
d_call: NA; v_call: TRBV6-2/TRBV6-3; j_call: TRBJ2-7; clone_size: few; cdr3_nt: TGTGCCAGCAGTCCCTGGGGCGGCTACTACGAGCAGTACTTC; cdr3_aa: CASSPWGGYYEQYF
d_call: TRBD1; v_call: TRBV6-5; j_call: TRBJ2-3; clone_size: NA; cdr3_nt: TGTGCCAGCAGTTACACCCGGACAGGGGGGACAGATACGCAGTATTTT; cdr3_aa: CASSYTRTGGTDTQYF
d_call: TRBD1; v_call: TRBV3-1/TRBV3-2; j_call: TRBJ2-2; clone_size: once; cdr3_nt: TGTGCCAGCAGCCGGCGACAGGGTTATGGATTAGGCGGGGAGCTGTTTTTT; cdr3_aa: CASSRRQGYGLGGELFF
d_call: TRBD2; v_call: TRBV3-1/TRBV3-2; j_call: TRBJ2-1; clone_size: NA; cdr3_nt: TGTGCCAGCAGCCAAGGTATTAGCGGGGGGGCGGATGAGCAGTTCTTC; cdr3_aa: CASSQGISGGADEQFF
d_call: NA; v_call: TRBV5-1; j_call: TRBJ1-5; clone_size: NA; cdr3_nt: TGCGCCAGCAGCTTGGAATCTCCCGATCAGCCCCAGCATTTT; cdr3_aa: CASSLESPDQPQHF
d_call: TRBD2; v_call: TRBV9; j_call: TRBJ2-1; clone_size: NA; cdr3_nt: TGTGCCAGCAGCGTAGCGGGACTAGCGGGGGGGCAGTATGAGCAGTTCTTC; cdr3_aa: CASSVAGLAGGQYEQFF
d_call: TRBD1; v_call: TRBV5-1; j_call: TRBJ1-2; clone_size: NA; cdr3_nt: TGCGCCAGCAGATCCCAGGGGGCAGGGTATGGCTACACCTTC; cdr3_aa: CASRSQGAGYGYTF
d_call: NA; v_call: TRBV6-6; j_call: TRBJ1-6; clone_size: NA; cdr3_nt: TGTGCCAGCAGTCCCATCCAGCTAGATTCACCCCTCCACTTT; cdr3_aa: CASSPIQLDSPLHF
d_call: TRBD2; v_call: TRBV7-2; j_call: TRBJ2-7; clone_size: NA; cdr3_nt: TGTGCCAGCAGCTCCCTGGGAGGGTCCCTCTACGAGCAGTACTTC; cdr3_aa: CASSSLGGSLYEQYF